A single sample is the source of the 7 T cell receptor beta chains below, sequenced in a study of T cell responses to AZD1222 COVID-19 vaccine. Data came from immunoSEQ multiplex PCR; TCRdb stores just in-frame clones and leaves some out. The data hold around 140,000 clones, with just under 95% observed a single time. The sequencing used peripheral blood, collected on day 0 of AZD1222 vaccination. These receptor sequences come from an adult in good health.

The chain joins TRBV7-6 to TRBJ2-3; the match to TRBD1 covers 8 bases. With V trimmed by 2 bases and J by 3 bases, 13 bases remained unmatched. Germline V gene data show CDR1 as SGHVS and CDR2 as FNYEAQ. The length of the CDR3 is 18 residues. CDR3 sequence reads: CASSLFIAGQDGTDTQYF. The CDR3 DNA reads TGTGCCAGCAGCTTATTTATCGCGGGACAGGACGGTACAGATACGCAGTATTTT.

This rearrangement joins TRBV3-1 (or the pseudogene TRBV3-2) to TRBJ2-3, with D perhaps matching TRBD2 (5 bases). The CDR3 runs 16 residues. V was cut by 3 bases and J by 1 base, with 14 bases left in between. Germline V gives CDR1 LGHDT, CDR2 YNNKEL (reference sequence). In DNA form, the CDR3 reads TGTGCCAGCAGCCACCAAGCGGACCCGGGCACAGATACGCAGTATTTT. Translation: CASSHQADPGTDTQYF.

This clone was seen only a few times. This rearrangement joins TRBV7-2 to TRBJ2-5, with TRBD1 matching over 10 bases. Germline values: CDR1 SGHTA, CDR2 FQGNSA. V gave up 4 bases and J gave up 4 bases; unmatched junction bases: 9. The CDR3 totals 16 residues. In DNA form, the CDR3 reads TGTGCCAGCAGCTCCCGCCCGGGACAGGGGAGAGAGACCCAGTACTTC. Protein product: CASSSRPGQGRETQYF.

The rearrangement uses TRBV2 and TRBJ1-4; D gene ambiguous. The CDR3 totals 14 residues. The ends were cut back, 3 bases at V and 7 bases at J, with 12 bases in the middle. Germline V lookup: CDR1 SNHLY, CDR2 FYNNEI. The CDR3 reads CASSERRVSEKLFF. The CDR3 DNA reads as TGTGCCAGCAGTGAGAGGAGGGTTAGTGAAAAACTGTTTTTT.

The V and J genes are TRBV27 and TRBJ2-1; D call uncertain. Germline V lookup: CDR1 MNHEY, CDR2 SMNVEV (reference sequence). The CDR3 loop spans 14 amino acids. The V end lost 0 bases, the J end lost 2 bases, and 5 bases lay between the germline ends. In nucleotides, the CDR3 is TGTGCCAGCAGTTTATCGGCGGCCTACAATGAGCAGTTCTTC. This codes for CASSLSAAYNEQFF.

CDR3 DNA sequence: TGTGCCAGCAGCTTGGGCGGACAGGGGGCCTATGGCTACACCTTC. Translated: CASSLGGQGAYGYTF. This chain joins TRBV5-4 and TRBJ1-2; TRBD1 aligns across 11 bases. The CDR3 has 15 residues. The V and J ends lost 0 bases and 4 bases, in that order; junction bases with no gene match: 2. Germline V lookup: CDR1 SGHNT, CDR2 YYREEE (reference sequence).

J is TRBJ2-3 and V is TRBV7-2, with 12 bases matching TRBD2. Looked up from germline, CDR1 is SGHTA and CDR2 is FQGNSA. The CDR3 consists of 17 residues. The trim removed 4 bases at V and 4 bases at J, leaving 9 bases unmatched. The CDR3: CASSWGLAGPGSDTQYF. CDR3 DNA sequence: TGTGCCAGCAGCTGGGGACTAGCGGGTCCCGGATCAGATACGCAGTATTTT.